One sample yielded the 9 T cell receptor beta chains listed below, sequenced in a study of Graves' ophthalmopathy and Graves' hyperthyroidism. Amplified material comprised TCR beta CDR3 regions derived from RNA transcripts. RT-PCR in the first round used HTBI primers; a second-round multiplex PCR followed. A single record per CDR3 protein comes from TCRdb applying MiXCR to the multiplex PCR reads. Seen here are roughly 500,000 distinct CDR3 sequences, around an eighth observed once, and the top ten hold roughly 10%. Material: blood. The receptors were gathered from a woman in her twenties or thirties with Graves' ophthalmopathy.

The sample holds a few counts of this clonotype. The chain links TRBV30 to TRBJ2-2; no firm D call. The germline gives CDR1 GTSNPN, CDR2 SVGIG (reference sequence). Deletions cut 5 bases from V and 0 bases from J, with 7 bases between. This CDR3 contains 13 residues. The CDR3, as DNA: TGTGCCTGGGATAGGTCGAACACCGGGGAGCTGTTTTTT. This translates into CAWDRSNTGELFF.

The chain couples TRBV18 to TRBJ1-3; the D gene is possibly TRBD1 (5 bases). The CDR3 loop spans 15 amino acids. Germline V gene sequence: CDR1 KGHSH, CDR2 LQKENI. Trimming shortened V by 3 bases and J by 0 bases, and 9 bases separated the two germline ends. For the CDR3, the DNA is TGTGCCAGCTCACCTGACAGCTTCTCTGGAAACACCATATATTTT. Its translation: CASSPDSFSGNTIYF.

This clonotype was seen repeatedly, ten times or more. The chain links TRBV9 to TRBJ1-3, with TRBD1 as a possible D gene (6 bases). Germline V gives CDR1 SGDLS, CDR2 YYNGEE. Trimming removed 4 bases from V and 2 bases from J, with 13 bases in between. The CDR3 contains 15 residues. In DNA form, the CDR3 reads TGTGCCAGCAGCCAGGGGATTGTGGCTGGAAACACCATATATTTT. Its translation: CASSQGIVAGNTIYF.

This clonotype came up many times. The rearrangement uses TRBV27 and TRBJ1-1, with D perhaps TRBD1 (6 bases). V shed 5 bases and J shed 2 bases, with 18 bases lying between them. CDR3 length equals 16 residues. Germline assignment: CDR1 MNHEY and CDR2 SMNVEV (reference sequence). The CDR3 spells CASSRTGFIANTEAFF. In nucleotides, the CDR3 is TGTGCCAGCAGTCGAACAGGGTTTATCGCTAACACTGAAGCTTTCTTT.

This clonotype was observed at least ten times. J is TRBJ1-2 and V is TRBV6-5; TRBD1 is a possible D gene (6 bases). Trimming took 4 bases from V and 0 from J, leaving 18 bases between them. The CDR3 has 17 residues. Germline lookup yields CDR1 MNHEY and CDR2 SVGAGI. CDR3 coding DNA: TGTGCCAGCAGTTTTACGGCAGTCCCAGGGGCTAACTATGGCTACACCTTC. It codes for CASSFTAVPGANYGYTF.

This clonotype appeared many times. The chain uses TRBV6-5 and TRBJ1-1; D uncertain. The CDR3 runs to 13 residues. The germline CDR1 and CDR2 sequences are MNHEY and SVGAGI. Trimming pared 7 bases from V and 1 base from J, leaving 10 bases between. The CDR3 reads CASTSYRNTEAFF. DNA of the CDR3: TGTGCCAGCACTTCCTATAGGAACACTGAAGCTTTCTTT.

Here the CDR3 reads CASSYRTGGDEQYF. The CDR3 nucleotides are TGTGCCAGCAGTTATAGGACAGGGGGAGACGAGCAGTACTTC. V usage is TRBV27 and J usage is TRBJ2-7; TRBD1 matches at 10 bases. Germline lookup yields CDR1 MNHEY and CDR2 SMNVEV (reference sequence). The CDR3 has 14 amino acids. With V trimmed by 4 bases and J by 5 bases, 5 bases remained unmatched.

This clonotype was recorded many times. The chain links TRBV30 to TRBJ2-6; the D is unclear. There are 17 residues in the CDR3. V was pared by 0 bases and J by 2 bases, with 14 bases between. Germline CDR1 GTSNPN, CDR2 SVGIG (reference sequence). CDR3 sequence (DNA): TGTGCCTGGAGTGTAAAAAGGACGCTAGCTGGGGCCAACGTCCTGACTTTC. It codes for CAWSVKRTLAGANVLTF.

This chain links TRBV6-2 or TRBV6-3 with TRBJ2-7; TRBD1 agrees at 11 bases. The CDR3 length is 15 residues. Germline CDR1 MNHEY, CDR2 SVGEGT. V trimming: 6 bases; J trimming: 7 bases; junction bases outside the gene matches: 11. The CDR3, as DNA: TGTGCCAGCAGCCGCCGGACAGGGGGCACGAAAGAGCAGTACTTC. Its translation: CASSRRTGGTKEQYF.